Listed below are T cell receptor beta chains from one sample, sequenced in a study of identical twins' blood T cells. Using its own MiXCR run on the 5' RACE reads, TCRdb lists one record per CDR3 protein. The sample includes a few hundred thousand distinct CDR3 sequences, around 30% of them seen just once. Sequencing input: PBMCs. Receptors were obtained from a woman aged 18-49 years in good health. Each CDR3 is given with its conserved first and last residue. D genes are given only for firm matches. The listing skips clone size in some rows; elsewhere it reads once, few, many or a size class.

v_gene	d_gene	j_gene	abundance	len	CDR3aa	CDR3nt
TRBV4-1	-	TRBJ1-5	-	18	CASSPGSLGVGSNQPQHF	TGCGCCAGCAGCCCTGGTTCCTTGGGCGTCGGGAGCAATCAGCCCCAGCATTTT
TRBV6-2/TRBV6-3	-	TRBJ1-1	few	14	CAASPLTKNTEAFF	TGTGCCGCCAGCCCACTGACAAAGAACACTGAAGCTTTCTTT
TRBV20-1	TRBD1	TRBJ2-1	few	14	CSAIYRGFSNEQFF	TGCAGTGCTATCTACAGGGGGTTCTCAAATGAGCAGTTCTTC
TRBV7-9	-	TRBJ2-7	few	13	CASSLFLGGEQYF	TGTGCCAGCAGCTTATTTCTAGGAGGCGAGCAGTACTTC
TRBV4-1	-	TRBJ1-2	few	14	CASSQDEESAGYTF	TGCGCCAGCAGCCAAGATGAGGAGTCGGCTGGCTACACCTTC
TRBV7-9	-	TRBJ1-2	few	16	CASSSLDTSRYYGYTF	TGTGCCAGCAGCTCACTAGACACCTCAAGGTACTATGGCTACACCTTC
TRBV9	TRBD1	TRBJ1-6	-	15	CASSLPGQPNSPLHF	TGTGCCAGCAGCCTACCGGGACAGCCAAATTCACCCCTCCACTTT
TRBV10-3	-	TRBJ1-6	-	15	CAISESLAVNSPLHF	TGTGCCATCAGTGAGTCTCTGGCAGTTAATTCACCCCTCCACTTT
TRBV10-3	-	TRBJ1-2	-	15	CAISESFRRTYGYTF	TGTGCCATCAGTGAGTCGTTCAGGAGAACCTATGGCTACACCTTC
TRBV4-2	-	TRBJ2-5	-	15	CASSQDGTYQETQYF	TGTGCCAGCAGCCAAGACGGGACTTATCAAGAGACCCAGTACTTC
TRBV6-6	TRBD1	TRBJ2-5	-	14	CASTDRDSQETQYF	TGTGCCAGCACCGACCGGGACAGCCAAGAGACCCAGTACTTC
TRBV5-1	TRBD2	TRBJ2-2	few	18	CASSSYGTSGSSTGELFF	TGCGCCAGCAGCTCATACGGGACTAGCGGGAGCAGCACCGGGGAGCTGTTTTTT
TRBV5-4	-	TRBJ1-1	few	14	CASSFNRVDTEAFF	TGTGCCAGCAGCTTTAACAGGGTAGACACTGAAGCTTTCTTT
TRBV6-1	-	TRBJ1-5	-	13	CASRAKRNQPQHF	TGTGCCAGCAGAGCCAAGCGTAATCAGCCCCAGCATTTT
TRBV15	-	TRBJ1-6	-	16	CATSSQPTGYNSPLHF	TGTGCCACCAGCTCGCAACCGACAGGCTATAATTCACCCCTCCACTTT
TRBV7-9	-	TRBJ1-1	-	18	CASSLLTLVGGMNTEAFF	TGTGCCAGCAGCCTCCTAACTCTCGTTGGGGGGATGAACACTGAAGCTTTCTTT
TRBV18	-	TRBJ1-5	-	15	CASSTTKGSNQPQHF	TGTGCCAGCTCCACCACAAAGGGGAGCAATCAGCCCCAGCATTTT
TRBV7-2	-	TRBJ1-5	-	15	CASSLGARENQPQHF	TGTGCCAGCAGCTTAGGGGCCCGGGAGAATCAGCCCCAGCATTTT
TRBV20-1	-	TRBJ1-2	few	15	CSARRQGGPNYGYTF	TGCAGTGCTAGACGGCAGGGCGGTCCTAACTATGGCTACACCTTC
TRBV18	-	TRBJ1-4	few	15	CASSPRGGSNEKLFF	TGTGCCAGCTCACCCCGGGGAGGGAGCAATGAAAAACTGTTTTTT
TRBV7-2	-	TRBJ1-2	-	15	CASSSRTGVNYGYTF	TGTGCCAGCAGCTCCCGGACGGGAGTAAACTATGGCTACACCTTC
TRBV20-1	TRBD1	TRBJ1-6	few	15	CSARDGTGRNSPLHF	TGCAGTGCTAGAGATGGGACAGGGAGAAATTCACCCCTCCACTTT